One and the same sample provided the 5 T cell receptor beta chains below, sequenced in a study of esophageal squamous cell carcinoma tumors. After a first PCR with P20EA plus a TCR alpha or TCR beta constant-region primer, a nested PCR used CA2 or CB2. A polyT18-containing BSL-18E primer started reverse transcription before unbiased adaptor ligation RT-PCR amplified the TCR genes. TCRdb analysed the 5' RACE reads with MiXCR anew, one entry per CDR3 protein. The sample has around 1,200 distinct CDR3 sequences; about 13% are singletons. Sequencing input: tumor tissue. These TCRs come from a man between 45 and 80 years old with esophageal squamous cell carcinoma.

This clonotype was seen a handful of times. For the CDR3, the DNA is TGCAGTGCTAGAACCCGGGACAGGCTCCAAGAGACCCAGTACTTC. Encoded protein: CSARTRDRLQETQYF. The gene calls are TRBV20-1 and TRBJ2-5, with 8 bases aligning to TRBD1. The germline gives CDR1 DFQATT, CDR2 SNEGSKA (reference sequence). The trim removed 2 bases at V and 1 base at J, leaving 6 bases unmatched. This CDR3 spans 15 amino acids.

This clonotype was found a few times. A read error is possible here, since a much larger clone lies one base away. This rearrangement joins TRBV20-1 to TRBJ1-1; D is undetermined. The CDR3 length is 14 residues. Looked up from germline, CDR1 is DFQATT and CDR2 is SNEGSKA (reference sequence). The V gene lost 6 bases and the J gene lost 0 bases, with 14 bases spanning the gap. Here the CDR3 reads CSAQRTRLNTEAFF. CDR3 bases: TGCAGTGCACAACGAACAAGGCTGAACACTGAAGCTTTCTTT.

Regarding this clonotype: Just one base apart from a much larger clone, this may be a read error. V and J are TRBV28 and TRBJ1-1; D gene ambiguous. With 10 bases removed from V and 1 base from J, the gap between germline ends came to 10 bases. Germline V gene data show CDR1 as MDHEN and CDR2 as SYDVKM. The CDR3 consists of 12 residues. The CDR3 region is CANVSWNTEAFF. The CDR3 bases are TGTGCCAACGTAAGCTGGAACACTGAAGCTTTCTTT. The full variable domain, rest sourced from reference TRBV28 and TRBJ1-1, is DVKVTQSSRYLVKRTGEKVFLECVQDMDHENMFWYRQDPGLGLRLIYFSYDVKMKEKGDIPEGYSVSREKKERFSLILESASTNQTSMYLCANVSWNTEAFFGQGTRLTVV.

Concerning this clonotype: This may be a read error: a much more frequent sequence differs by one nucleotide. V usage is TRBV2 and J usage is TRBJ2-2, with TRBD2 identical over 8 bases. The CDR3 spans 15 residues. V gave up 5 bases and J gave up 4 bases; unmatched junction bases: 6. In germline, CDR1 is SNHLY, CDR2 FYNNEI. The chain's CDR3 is CASSFAGGGTGELFF. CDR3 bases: TGTGCCAGCAGTTTTGCGGGAGGCGGCACCGGGGAGCTGTTTTTT.

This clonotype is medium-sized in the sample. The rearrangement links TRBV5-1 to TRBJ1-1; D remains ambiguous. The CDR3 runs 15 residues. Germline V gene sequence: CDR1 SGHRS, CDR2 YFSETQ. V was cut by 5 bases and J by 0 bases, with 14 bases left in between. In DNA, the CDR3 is TGCGCCAGCAGGAGTGGAACGGGTGTGAACACTGAAGCTTTCTTT. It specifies CASRSGTGVNTEAFF.